This T cell receptor (beta chain) emerged from a study of T cells expressing NK-cell markers. For this clonotype: What it recognizes is unknown.

TCRdb reanalyzed the 5' RACE reads and collapses them to one entry per CDR3 protein, without DNA. The repertoire shows some 390,000 distinct CDR3 sequences; the top ten hold about 11%. General observations from the study: Of the CD8+ T cell pool in about six donors, roughly 1.0-7.5% was accounted for by dominant NKG2C+ clonotypes.

Germline V CDR1 and CDR2: MNHNY, SVGAGI (reference sequence). The CDR3 contains 15 residues. Sequencing was done on a sample of blood T cells: a sorted CD56 or NKG2C T cell subset, CD4+ or CD8+ T cells, or bulk PBMC T cells (not recorded which). The receptor's source is a woman aged 45-60 years in good health. The rearrangement joins TRBV6-6 to TRBJ2-2; there is no DNA to check the TCRdb D call of TRBD1. CDR3 protein: CASAPVPSNTGELFF.